A single sample is the source of the 20 T cell receptor beta chains below, sequenced in a study of blood T cell repertoires in COVID-19. Clones were read by immunoSEQ multiplex PCR, and TCRdb kept only the in-frame ones, dropping some. The sample records about 8,500 clones, 65% to 90% being singletons. Sequencing was carried out using peripheral blood. The source is a human donor with active COVID-19. The donor label of this sample is uncertain.

The rearrangement uses TRBV5-8 and TRBJ2-3; TRBD2 matches 12 bases. Germline CDR1 and CDR2: SGHTS and YDEGEE. The CDR3 has 19 amino acids. V was pared by 5 bases and J by 0 bases, with 13 bases of the junction left unmatched. The chain's CDR3 is CASSLFSSGGETSTDTQYF. The CDR3 nucleotides read TGTGCCAGCAGTCTTTTCTCTAGCGGGGGGGAGACTAGCACAGATACGCAGTATTTT.

This CDR3 is CAWIQRANTEAFF. CDR3 nucleotide sequence: TGTGCCTGGATCCAGCGAGCGAACACTGAAGCTTTCTTT. The chain joins TRBV30 to TRBJ1-1, with no clear D. Germline CDR1 is GTSNPN and CDR2 is SVGIG (reference sequence). V lost 4 bases and J 1 base, leaving 10 bases between the germline ends. The CDR3 extends over 13 amino acids.

V is TRBV9 and J is TRBJ1-3; D not certain. Germline CDR1 and CDR2: SGDLS and YYNGEE. Trimming removed 3 bases at V and 4 bases at J, with 14 bases between. The CDR3 is made up of 15 amino acids. The CDR3 nucleotides read TGTGCCAGCAGCGACAGAGGGAACCGGGGAAACACCATATATTTT. Its protein product is CASSDRGNRGNTIYF.

V usage is TRBV5-5 and J usage is TRBJ1-5; D may be TRBD1 (5 bases). Looked up from germline, CDR1 is SGHKS and CDR2 is YYEKEE (reference sequence). The CDR3 totals 14 residues. V lost 0 bases and J 6 bases, leaving 10 bases between the germline ends. The CDR3 nucleotides are TGTGCCAGCAGCTTGGGCAGGGCGGTTCAGCCCCAGCATTTT. Its protein is CASSLGRAVQPQHF.

The chain combines TRBV7-2 with TRBJ2-7; possibly TRBD2 for D (6 bases). Germline loops: CDR1 SGHTA, CDR2 FQGNSA. Trimming shortened V by 5 bases and J by 5 bases, and 19 bases separated the two germline ends. This CDR3 has 15 amino acids. CDR3 protein: CASSRLVGTWNEQYF. As DNA, the CDR3 is TGTGCCAGCAGCCGGTTGGTAGGGACTTGGAACGAGCAGTACTTC.

This sequence joins TRBV7-9 and TRBJ1-2, with D possibly matching TRBD1 (5 bases). V lost 0 bases and J 6 bases, leaving 5 bases between the germline ends. CDR1 and CDR2 from the germline V gene are SEHNR and FQNEAQ (reference sequence). The CDR3 is 12 amino acids. The CDR3 protein is CASSLAGDGYTF. Written as DNA, the CDR3 is TGTGCCAGCAGCTTAGCAGGGGATGGCTACACCTTC.

V is TRBV5-5 and J is TRBJ2-7; 7 bases map to TRBD1. CDR3 length: 14 residues. V lost 1 base, J lost 0 bases, and 1 base stayed unmatched. CDR1 and CDR2 from the germline V gene are SGHKS and YYEKEE (reference sequence). CDR3 in amino acids: CASSLWDSSYEQYF. In DNA, the CDR3 is TGTGCCAGCAGCTTGTGGGACAGCTCCTACGAGCAGTACTTC.

The chain carries TRBV6-6 and TRBJ1-1; maybe TRBD1 (6 bases). V was cut by 2 bases and J by 4 bases, with 17 bases left in between. Germline lookup yields CDR1 MNHNY and CDR2 SVGAGI (reference sequence). The CDR3 extends over 16 amino acids. The CDR3 region has the DNA TGTGCCAGCAGTTACCCTATACAGGGATCGGGCACTGAAGCTTTCTTT. Translation gives CASSYPIQGSGTEAFF.

The chain links TRBV27 to TRBJ2-7; 9 nucleotides align to TRBD2. CDR1 and CDR2 (germline): MNHEY, SMNVEV (reference sequence). The V gene end was trimmed by 4 bases and the J gene end by 4 bases; junction bases not matched to a gene: 8. The CDR3 is made up of 15 amino acids. The CDR3 region is CASSSQTSGFYEQYV. The CDR3 bases are TGTGCCAGCAGTTCCCAGACTAGCGGATTTTACGAGCAGTACGTC.

V is TRBV11-3 and J is TRBJ1-4; a possible D gene is TRBD1 (5 bases). The CDR3 covers 16 residues. Trimming stripped 0 bases from V and 1 base from J, with 9 bases between. Germline V gene data show CDR1 as SGHNT and CDR2 as YENEEA. The chain's CDR3 is CASSLDGGRTNEKLFF. CDR3 DNA: TGTGCCAGCAGCTTAGACGGGGGACGAACTAATGAAAAACTGTTTTTT.

This chain connects TRBV7-9 to TRBJ2-2; no firm D call. CDR1 and CDR2 (germline): SEHNR, FQNEAQ (reference sequence). This CDR3 has 14 amino acids. V was pared by 5 bases and J by 6 bases, with 13 bases between. The CDR3 sequence is CASSPWPGSGELFF. The CDR3 bases are TGTGCCAGCAGCCCGTGGCCCGGGTCCGGGGAGCTGTTTTTT.

The chain couples TRBV6-2 or TRBV6-3 to TRBJ1-6; D might be TRBD1 (6 bases). The CDR3 contains 14 residues. CDR1 and CDR2 (germline): MNHEY, SVGEGT. Between the trimmed V and J ends, which lost 2 bases and 7 bases, there was a span of 9 bases. The CDR3 coding sequence is TGTGCCAGCAGTTACACAGGGAAAAATTCACCCCTCCACTTT. Protein: CASSYTGKNSPLHF.

The chain links TRBV7-9 to TRBJ1-4, with D tentatively TRBD1 (5 bases). The CDR3 runs 14 residues. Between the trimmed V and J ends, which lost 2 bases and 7 bases, there was a span of 11 bases. Germline loops: CDR1 SEHNR, CDR2 FQNEAQ (reference sequence). CDR3: CASSLHGASEKLFF. CDR3 bases: TGTGCCAGCAGCTTACATGGGGCCAGTGAAAAACTGTTTTTT.

This chain links TRBV28 with TRBJ1-1; D is ambiguous. This CDR3 is 12 amino acids long. Germline V lookup: CDR1 MDHEN, CDR2 SYDVKM. V was shortened by 5 bases and J by 2 bases, with 6 bases between the two germline ends. CDR3 sequence: CASSLFNTEAFF. In DNA form, the CDR3 reads TGTGCCAGCAGTCTCTTTAACACTGAAGCTTTCTTT.

The chain links TRBV19 to TRBJ2-7; the match to TRBD1 covers 7 bases. CDR3 length: 14 residues. Germline V CDR1 and CDR2: LNHDA, SQIVND (reference sequence). V lost 4 bases, J lost 0 bases, and 3 bases stayed unmatched. This CDR3 reads CASSRTGDSYEQYF. CDR3 DNA sequence: TGTGCCAGTAGTAGGACAGGAGACTCCTACGAGCAGTACTTC.

The gene calls are TRBV6-5 and TRBJ2-1, with 8 bases matching TRBD1. Germline V gives CDR1 MNHEY, CDR2 SVGAGI. CDR3 length: 13 amino acids. The V gene end was trimmed by 6 bases and the J gene end by 4 bases; junction bases not matched to a gene: 2. CDR3 coding DNA: TGTGCCAGCAGCCGGACAGGGTACAATGAGCAGTTCTTC. Encoded protein: CASSRTGYNEQFF.

The chain is built from TRBV9 and TRBJ2-2; a weak D match, TRBD1 (5 bases). Germline V gene lookup returns CDR1 SGDLS and CDR2 YYNGEE. V was shortened by 0 bases and J by 0 bases, with 9 bases between the two germline ends. This CDR3 has 16 residues. The CDR3 nucleotides read TGTGCCAGCAGCGTAGCTCCAGGGACGAACACCGGGGAGCTGTTTTTT. It translates to CASSVAPGTNTGELFF. The full variable domain, its missing parts supplied by reference TRBV9 and TRBJ2-2, is DSGVTQTPKHLITATGQRVTLRCSPRSGDLSVYWYQQSLDQGLQFLIQYYNGEERAKGNILERFSAQQFPDLHSELNLSSLELGDSALYFCASSVAPGTNTGELFFGEGSRLTVL.

The chain links TRBV6-5 to TRBJ2-7; D perhaps matches TRBD2 (5 bases). Germline V gene data show CDR1 as MNHEY and CDR2 as SVGAGI. The ends were cut back, 5 bases at V and 6 bases at J, with 11 bases in the middle. The CDR3 is 12 residues long. The CDR3 coding sequence is TGTGCCAGCAGTCATCGGGGAGTCGAGCAGTACTTC. It is translated as CASSHRGVEQYF.

By sample fraction, this clone is large (0.1 to 1%). The chain employs TRBV6-2 or TRBV6-3 and TRBJ2-3; D may be TRBD2 (5 bases). This CDR3 has 15 amino acids. Trimming left V 5 bases short and J 3 bases short, with 15 bases between. The germline V gene has CDR1 MNHEY and CDR2 SVGEGT. The CDR3 region has the DNA TGTGCCAGCAGTACGAGGCCCGGAGGAACAGATACGCAGTATTTT. This translates into CASSTRPGGTDTQYF.

In its sample, this clone is large. The gene calls are TRBV19 and TRBJ2-3, with TRBD1 identical over 9 bases. There are 14 residues in the CDR3. Trimming cost V 1 base and J 4 bases; bases outside gene matches: 0. CDR1 and CDR2 (germline): LNHDA, SQIVND (reference sequence). CDR3 sequence reads: CASSIGQGADTQYF. The CDR3, as DNA: TGTGCCAGTAGTATAGGACAGGGGGCAGATACGCAGTATTTT.